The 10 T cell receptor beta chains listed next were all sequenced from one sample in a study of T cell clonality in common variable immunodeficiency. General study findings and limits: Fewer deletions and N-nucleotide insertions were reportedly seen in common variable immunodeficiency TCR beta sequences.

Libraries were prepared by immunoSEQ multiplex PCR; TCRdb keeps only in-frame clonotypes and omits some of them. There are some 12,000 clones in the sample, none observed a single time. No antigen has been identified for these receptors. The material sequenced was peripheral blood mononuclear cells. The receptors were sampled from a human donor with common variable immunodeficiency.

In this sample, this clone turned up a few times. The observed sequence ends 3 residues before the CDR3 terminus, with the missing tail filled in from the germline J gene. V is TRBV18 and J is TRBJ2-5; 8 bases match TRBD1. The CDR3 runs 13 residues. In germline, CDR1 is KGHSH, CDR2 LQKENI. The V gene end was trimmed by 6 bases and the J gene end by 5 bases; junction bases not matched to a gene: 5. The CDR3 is CASSTGARETQYF. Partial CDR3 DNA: TGTGCCAGCTCGACAGGGGCTAGGGAGACC.

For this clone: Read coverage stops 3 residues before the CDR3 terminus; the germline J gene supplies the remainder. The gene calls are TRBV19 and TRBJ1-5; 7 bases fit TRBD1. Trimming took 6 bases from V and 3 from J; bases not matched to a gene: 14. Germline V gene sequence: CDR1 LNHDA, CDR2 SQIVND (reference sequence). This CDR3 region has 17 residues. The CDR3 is CASSSKEGTANNQPQHF. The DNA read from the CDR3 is TGTGCCAGTAGCTCAAAAGAGGGGACAGCGAACAATCAGCCC. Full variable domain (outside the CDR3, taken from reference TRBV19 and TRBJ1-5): DGGITQSPKYLFRKEGQNVTLSCEQNLNHDAMYWYRQDPGQGLRLIYYSQIVNDFQKGDIAEGYSVSREKKESFPLTVTSAQKNPTAFYLCASSSKEGTANNQPQHFGDGTRLSIL.

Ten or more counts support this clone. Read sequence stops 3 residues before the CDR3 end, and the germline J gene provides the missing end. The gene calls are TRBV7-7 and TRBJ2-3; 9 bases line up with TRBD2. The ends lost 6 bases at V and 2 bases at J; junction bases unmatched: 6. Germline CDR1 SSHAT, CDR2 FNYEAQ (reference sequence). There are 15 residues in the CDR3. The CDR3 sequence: CASSSRGGATDTQYF. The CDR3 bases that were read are TGTGCCAGCAGTTCCCGCGGGGGGGCCACAGATACG. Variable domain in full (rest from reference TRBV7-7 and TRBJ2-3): GAGVSQSPRYKVTKRGQDVTLRCDPISSHATLYWYQQALGQGPEFLTYFNYEAQPDKSGLPSDRFSAERPEGSISTLTIQRTEQRDSAMYRCASSSRGGATDTQYFGPGTRLTVL.

The DNA read from the CDR3 is TGTGCCTGGAGCCCAGGGGTCTTAGGGGGTTACGAG. Translation gives CAWSPGVLGGYE. The whole CDR3 sequence reads CAWSPGVLGGYEQYF. The V and J genes are TRBV30 and TRBJ2-7; a weak D match, TRBD1 (6 bases). The read is 3 residues too short to cover the CDR3 end, so that end is filled in from the germline J gene. The germline gives CDR1 GTSNPN, CDR2 SVGIG (reference sequence). Trimming shortened V by 3 bases and J by 4 bases, and 19 bases separated the two germline ends. This CDR3 spans 15 amino acids.

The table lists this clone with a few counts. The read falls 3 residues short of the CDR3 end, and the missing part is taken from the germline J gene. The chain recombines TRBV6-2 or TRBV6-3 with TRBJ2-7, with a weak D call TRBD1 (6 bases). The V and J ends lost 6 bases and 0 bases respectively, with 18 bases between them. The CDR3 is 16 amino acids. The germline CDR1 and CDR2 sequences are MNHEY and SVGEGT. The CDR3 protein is CASSPPQGSSSYEQYF. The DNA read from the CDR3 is TGTGCCAGCAGCCCCCCACAGGGCTCGAGCTCCTACGAG.

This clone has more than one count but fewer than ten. The DNA read from the CDR3 is TGTGCCAGCAGCGCCCGGACAGCTTTTAACTATGGC. This sequence encodes CASSARTAFNYG. The whole CDR3 is CASSARTAFNYGYTF. The rearrangement uses TRBV7-8 and TRBJ1-2; weak D call: TRBD1 (6 bases). The read terminates 3 residues ahead of where the CDR3 ends, so the germline J gene completes it. Deletions cut 5 bases from V and 1 base from J, with 14 bases between. CDR3 length: 15 residues. The germline V gene encodes CDR1 SGHVS and CDR2 FQNEAQ. The full variable domain, rest sourced from reference TRBV7-8 and TRBJ1-2, is GAGVSQSPRYKVAKRGQDVALRCDPISGHVSLFWYQQALGQGPEFLTYFQNEAQLDKSGLPSDRFFAERPEGSVSTLKIQRTQQEDSAVYLCASSARTAFNYGYTFGSGTRLTVV.

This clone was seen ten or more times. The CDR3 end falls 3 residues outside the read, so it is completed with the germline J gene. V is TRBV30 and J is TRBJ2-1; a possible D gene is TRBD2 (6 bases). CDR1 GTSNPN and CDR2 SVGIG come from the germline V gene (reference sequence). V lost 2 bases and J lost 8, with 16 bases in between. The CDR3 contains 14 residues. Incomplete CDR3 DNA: TGTGCCTGGAGTTATTCGCGGGGCCGACATGAG. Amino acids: CAWSYSRGRHE. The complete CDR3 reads CAWSYSRGRHEQFF.

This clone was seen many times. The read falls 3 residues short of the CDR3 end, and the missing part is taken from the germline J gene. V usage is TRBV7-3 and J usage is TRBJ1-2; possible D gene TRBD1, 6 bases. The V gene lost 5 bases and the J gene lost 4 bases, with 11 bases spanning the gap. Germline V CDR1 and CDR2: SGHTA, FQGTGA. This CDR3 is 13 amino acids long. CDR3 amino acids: CASSPTGLYGYTF. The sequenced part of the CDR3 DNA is TGTGCCAGCAGCCCGACAGGTCTCTATGGC. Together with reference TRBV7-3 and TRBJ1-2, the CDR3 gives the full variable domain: GAGVSQTPSNKVTEKGKYVELRCDPISGHTALYWYRQSLGQGPEFLIYFQGTGAADDSGLPNDRFFAVRPEGSVSTLKIQRTERGDSAVYLCASSPTGLYGYTFGSGTRLTVV.

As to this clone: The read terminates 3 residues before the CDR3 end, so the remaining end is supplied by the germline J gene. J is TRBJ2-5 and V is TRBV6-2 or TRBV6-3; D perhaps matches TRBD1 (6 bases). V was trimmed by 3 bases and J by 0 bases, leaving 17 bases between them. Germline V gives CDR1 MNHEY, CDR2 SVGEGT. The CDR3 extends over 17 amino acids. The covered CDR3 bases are TGTGCCAGCAGTTATCTGAGGACAGAAACGTACCAAGAGACC. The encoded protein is CASSYLRTETYQET. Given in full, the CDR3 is CASSYLRTETYQETQYF.

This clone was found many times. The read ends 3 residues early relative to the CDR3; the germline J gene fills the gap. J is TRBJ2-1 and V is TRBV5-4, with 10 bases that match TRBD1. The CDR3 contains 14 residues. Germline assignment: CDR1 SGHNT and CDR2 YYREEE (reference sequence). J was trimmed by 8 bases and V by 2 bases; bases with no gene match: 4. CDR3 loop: CASSFDRGQDEQFF. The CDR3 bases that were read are TGTGCCAGCAGCTTTGACAGGGGGCAGGATGAG.